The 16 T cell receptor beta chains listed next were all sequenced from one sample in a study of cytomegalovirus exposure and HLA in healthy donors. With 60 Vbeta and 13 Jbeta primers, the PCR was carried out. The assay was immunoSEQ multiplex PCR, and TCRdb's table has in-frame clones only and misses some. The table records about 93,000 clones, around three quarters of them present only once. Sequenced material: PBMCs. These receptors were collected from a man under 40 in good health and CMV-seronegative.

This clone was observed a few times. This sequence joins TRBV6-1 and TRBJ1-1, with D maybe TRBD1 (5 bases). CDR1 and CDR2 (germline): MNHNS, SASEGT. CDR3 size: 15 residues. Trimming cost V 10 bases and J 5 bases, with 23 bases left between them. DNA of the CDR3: TGTGCCACCAGCCGACAACCCCAGCGGGGGACTGAAGCTTTCTTT. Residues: CATSRQPQRGTEAFF.

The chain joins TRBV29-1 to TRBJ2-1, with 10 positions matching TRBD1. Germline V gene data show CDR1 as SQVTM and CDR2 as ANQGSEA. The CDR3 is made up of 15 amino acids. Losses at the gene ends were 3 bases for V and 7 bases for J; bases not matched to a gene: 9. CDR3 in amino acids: CSVEKGQGIYNEQFF. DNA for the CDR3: TGCAGCGTTGAGAAGGGACAGGGGATTTATAATGAGCAGTTCTTC.

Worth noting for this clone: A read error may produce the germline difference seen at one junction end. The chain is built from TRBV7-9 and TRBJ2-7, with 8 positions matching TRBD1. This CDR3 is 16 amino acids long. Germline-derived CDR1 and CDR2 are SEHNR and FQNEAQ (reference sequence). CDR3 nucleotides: TGTTCCAGCAGCCCACGTGGACAGGGAGTCTCTAGCGAGCAGTACTTC. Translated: CSSSPRGQGVSSEQYF.

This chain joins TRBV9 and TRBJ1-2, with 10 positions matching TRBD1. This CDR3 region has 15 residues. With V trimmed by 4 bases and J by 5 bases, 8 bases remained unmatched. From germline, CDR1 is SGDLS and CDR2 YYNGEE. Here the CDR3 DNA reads TGTGCCAGCAGCCCGGGACAGGGGAGAGGGTATGGCTACACCTTC. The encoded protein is CASSPGQGRGYGYTF.

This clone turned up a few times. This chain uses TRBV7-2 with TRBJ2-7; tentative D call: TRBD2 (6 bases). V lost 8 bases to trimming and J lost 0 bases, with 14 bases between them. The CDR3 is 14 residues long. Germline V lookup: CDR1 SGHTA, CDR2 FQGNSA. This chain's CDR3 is CASGAAGISYEQYF. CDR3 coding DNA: TGTGCCAGCGGGGCGGCGGGGATCTCCTACGAGCAGTACTTC. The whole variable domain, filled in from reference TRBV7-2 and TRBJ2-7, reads GAGVSQSPSNKVTEKGKDVELRCDPISGHTALYWYRQSLGQGLEFLIYFQGNSAPDKSGLPSDRFSAERTGGSVSTLTIQRTQQEDSAVYLCASGAAGISYEQYFGPGTRLTVT.

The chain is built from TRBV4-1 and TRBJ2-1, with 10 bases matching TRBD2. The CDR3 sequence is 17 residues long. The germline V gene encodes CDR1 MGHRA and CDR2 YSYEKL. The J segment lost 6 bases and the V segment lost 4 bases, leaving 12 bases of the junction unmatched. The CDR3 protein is CASSPTRMLAGANEQFF. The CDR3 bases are TGCGCCAGCAGCCCCACGCGTATGCTAGCGGGAGCCAATGAGCAGTTCTTC.

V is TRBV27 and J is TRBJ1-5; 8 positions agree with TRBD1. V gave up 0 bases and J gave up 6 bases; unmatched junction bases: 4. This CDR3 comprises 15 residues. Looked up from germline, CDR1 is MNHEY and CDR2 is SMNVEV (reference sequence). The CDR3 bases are TGTGCCAGCAGTTTATCGGCAGGGGGCGGTCAGCCCCAGCATTTT. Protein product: CASSLSAGGGQPQHF.

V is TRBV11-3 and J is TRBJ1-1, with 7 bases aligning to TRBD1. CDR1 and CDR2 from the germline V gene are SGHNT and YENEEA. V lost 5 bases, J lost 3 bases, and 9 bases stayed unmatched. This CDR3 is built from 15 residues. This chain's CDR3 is CASSPSRDRDTEAFF. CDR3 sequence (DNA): TGTGCCAGCAGCCCAAGTCGCGACAGGGACACTGAAGCTTTCTTT.

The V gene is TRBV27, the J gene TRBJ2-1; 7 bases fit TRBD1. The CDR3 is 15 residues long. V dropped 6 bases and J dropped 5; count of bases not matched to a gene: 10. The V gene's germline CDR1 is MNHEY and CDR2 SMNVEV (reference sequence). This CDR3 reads CASSIAGTVNNEQFF. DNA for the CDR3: TGTGCCAGCAGCATTGCCGGGACAGTGAACAATGAGCAGTTCTTC.

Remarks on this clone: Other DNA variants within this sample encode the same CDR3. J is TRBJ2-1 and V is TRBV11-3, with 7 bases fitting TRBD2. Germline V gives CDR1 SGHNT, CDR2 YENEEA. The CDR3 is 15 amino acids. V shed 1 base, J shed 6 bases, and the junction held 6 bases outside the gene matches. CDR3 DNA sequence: TGTGCCAGCAGCTTAGGCCCTACGGGGGGCAATGAGCAGTTCTTC. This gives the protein CASSLGPTGGNEQFF.

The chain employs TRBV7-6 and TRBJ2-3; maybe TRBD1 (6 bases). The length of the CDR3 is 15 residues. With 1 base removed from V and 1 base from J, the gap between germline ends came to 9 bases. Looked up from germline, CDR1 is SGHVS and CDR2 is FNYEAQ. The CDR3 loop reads CASSLVGGGTDTQYF. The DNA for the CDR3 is TGTGCCAGCAGCTTAGTAGGGGGAGGCACAGATACGCAGTATTTT.

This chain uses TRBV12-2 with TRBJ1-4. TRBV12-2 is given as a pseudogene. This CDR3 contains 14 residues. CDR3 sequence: CASRLATAHGRLFF. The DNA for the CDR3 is TGTGCAAGTCGCTTAGCCACTGCCCATGGGAGACTGTTTTTT.

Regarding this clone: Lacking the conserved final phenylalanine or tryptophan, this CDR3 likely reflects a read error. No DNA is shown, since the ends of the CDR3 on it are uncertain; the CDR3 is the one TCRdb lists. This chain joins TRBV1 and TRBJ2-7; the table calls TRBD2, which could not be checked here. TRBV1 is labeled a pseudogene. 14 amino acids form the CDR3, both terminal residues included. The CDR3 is CTSSQAPSGRANRD.

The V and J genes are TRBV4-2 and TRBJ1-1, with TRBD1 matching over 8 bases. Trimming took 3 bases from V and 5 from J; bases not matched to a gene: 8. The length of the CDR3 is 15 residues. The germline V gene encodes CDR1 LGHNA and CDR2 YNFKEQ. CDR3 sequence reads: CASSHSPDRVTEAFF. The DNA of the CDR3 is TGTGCCAGCAGCCATTCCCCGGACAGGGTGACTGAAGCTTTCTTT.

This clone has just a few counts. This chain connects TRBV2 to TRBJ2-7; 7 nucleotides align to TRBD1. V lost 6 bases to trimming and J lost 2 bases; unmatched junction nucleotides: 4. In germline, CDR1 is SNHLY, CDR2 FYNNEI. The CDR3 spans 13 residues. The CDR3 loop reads CASSRQGTYEQYF. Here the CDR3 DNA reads TGTGCCAGCAGCCGACAGGGTACCTACGAGCAGTACTTC.

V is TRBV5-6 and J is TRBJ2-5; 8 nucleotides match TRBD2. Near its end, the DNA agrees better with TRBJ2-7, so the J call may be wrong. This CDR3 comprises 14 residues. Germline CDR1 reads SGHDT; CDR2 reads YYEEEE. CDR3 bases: TGTGCCAGCAGCTTAGGGACTAGAGGGAACGAGCAGTACTTC. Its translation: CASSLGTRGNEQYF.